Following are 5 T cell receptor beta chains from one sample sequenced in a study of T cells in Graves' hyperthyroidism and ophthalmopathy. Researchers took RNA transcripts and amplified the TCR beta CDR3 regions from them. First-round RT-PCR of the TCR CDR3 relied on the HTBI primer set. A single record per CDR3 protein comes from TCRdb applying MiXCR to the multiplex PCR reads. The repertoire holds 550,000 to 850,000 distinct CDR3 sequences, with approximately 19% as singletons. Sequencing was done on a sample of blood. These receptors were obtained from a woman aged 45-60 years with Graves' hyperthyroidism that later progressed to Graves' ophthalmopathy.

This clonotype appeared many times. The genes are TRBV6-2 or TRBV6-3 and TRBJ2-5; D not certain. This CDR3 is built from 12 residues. Trimming cost V 6 bases and J 5 bases, with 10 bases left between them. Looked up from germline, CDR1 is MNHEY and CDR2 is SVGEGT. In DNA form, the CDR3 reads TGTGCCAGCAGCTCGCTGGAGGAGACCCAGTACTTC. It codes for CASSSLEETQYF.

This clonotype was seen many times. DNA for the CDR3: TGTGCCAGCAGCCCTAGACAGGTAGAAAAACTGTTTTTT. As protein: CASSPRQVEKLFF. The chain links TRBV7-6 to TRBJ1-4; a weak D match, TRBD1 (6 bases). V was pared by 5 bases and J by 8 bases, with 12 bases between. CDR3 length: 13 residues. In germline, CDR1 is SGHVS, CDR2 FNYEAQ.

This clonotype was seen only a few times. The gene calls are TRBV11-2 and TRBJ2-1; D is undetermined. The germline V gene encodes CDR1 SGHAT and CDR2 FQNNGV. The CDR3 totals 14 residues. The ends were cut back, 0 bases at V and 9 bases at J, with 12 bases in the middle. The CDR3 loop is CASSLDRAPPEQFF. CDR3 DNA: TGTGCCAGCAGCTTAGATCGGGCTCCACCTGAGCAGTTCTTC.

The rearrangement uses TRBV27 and TRBJ2-1, with TRBD1 matching 7 bases. After removal of 5 bases from V and 5 bases from J, the junction contained 12 bases not matched to a gene. This CDR3 has 16 residues. The germline CDR1 and CDR2 sequences are MNHEY and SMNVEV (reference sequence). The CDR3 DNA sequence: TGTGCCAGCAGTGCAGACAGGGCCCCACCTCACAATGAGCAGTTCTTC. Amino acids: CASSADRAPPHNEQFF.

This clonotype was picked up a small number of times. This sequence joins TRBV5-6 and TRBJ1-5; D call uncertain. V shed 4 bases and J shed 4 bases, with 15 bases lying between them. Per germline, CDR1 SGHDT and CDR2 YYEEEE. The CDR3 is 15 amino acids. CDR3 DNA sequence: TGTGCCAGCAGCCCCGGGCCGGTACCTAATCAGCCCCAGCATTTT. The encoded protein is CASSPGPVPNQPQHF.